A single sample gave rise to the 32 T cell receptor beta chains below, sequenced in a study of blood T cell repertoires in COVID-19. Sequencing used immunoSEQ multiplex PCR; TCRdb keeps in-frame clones, though not all of them. The sample gives 70,000 to 80,000 clones, 80% of which show up once; 10% to 15% is in the top ten. Sequenced: peripheral blood. The receptor source for this set is a human donor in a cohort sampled during active COVID-19.

The chain combines TRBV9 with TRBJ1-4; 7 bases line up with TRBD1. V was pared by 2 bases and J by 0 bases, with 1 base of the junction left unmatched. Germline loops: CDR1 SGDLS, CDR2 YYNGEE. The CDR3 runs 15 residues. DNA for the CDR3: TGTGCCAGCAGCGTGACAGGGACAACTAATGAAAAACTGTTTTTT. Protein product: CASSVTGTTNEKLFF.

The chain couples TRBV7-3 to TRBJ2-2; 8 bases are shared with TRBD1. V shed 1 base and J 4 bases; nucleotides not matched to a gene: 8. The CDR3 runs 17 residues. The germline V gene has CDR1 SGHTA and CDR2 FQGTGA. CDR3 sequence: CASSLNTQGASTGELFF. CDR3 in DNA: TGTGCCAGCAGCTTAAATACCCAGGGGGCCAGCACCGGGGAGCTGTTTTTT.

The chain uses TRBV3-1 (or the pseudogene TRBV3-2) and TRBJ1-5; D gene ambiguous. The V gene lost 1 base and the J gene lost 0 bases, with 25 bases spanning the gap. The CDR3 is 21 residues long. Germline V CDR1 and CDR2: LGHDT, YNNKEL (reference sequence). The CDR3 sequence is CASSQARSPRGPAYSNQPQHF. In DNA form, the CDR3 reads TGTGCCAGCAGCCAAGCACGGTCCCCCCGGGGTCCCGCGTATAGCAATCAGCCCCAGCATTTT.

This rearrangement joins TRBV19 to TRBJ2-3; 9 nucleotides align to TRBD2. CDR3 size: 16 residues. Germline V CDR1 and CDR2: LNHDA, SQIVND (reference sequence). The J segment lost 1 base and the V segment lost 5 bases, leaving 7 bases of the junction unmatched. Here the CDR3 reads CASSRRASGGTDTQYF. DNA for the CDR3: TGTGCCAGTAGTCGGCGGGCTAGCGGGGGCACAGATACGCAGTATTTT. Drawing the rest from reference TRBV19 and TRBJ2-3, the complete variable domain is DGGITQSPKYLFRKEGQNVTLSCEQNLNHDAMYWYRQDPGQGLRLIYYSQIVNDFQKGDIAEGYSVSREKKESFPLTVTSAQKNPTAFYLCASSRRASGGTDTQYFGPGTRLTVL.

J is TRBJ1-2 and V is TRBV9; D gene unclear. V was trimmed by 0 bases and J by 0 bases, leaving 9 bases between them. Per the germline V gene, CDR1 is SGDLS and CDR2 is YYNGEE. This CDR3 has 15 residues. DNA of the CDR3: TGTGCCAGCAGCGTAGAAGCAGGTACTAACTATGGCTACACCTTC. Translating it yields CASSVEAGTNYGYTF.

The chain combines TRBV19 with TRBJ2-3; 8 bases agree with TRBD1. Germline V gene sequence: CDR1 LNHDA, CDR2 SQIVND (reference sequence). The V and J ends lost 3 bases and 2 bases, in that order; junction bases with no gene match: 4. The CDR3 consists of 15 residues. This CDR3 is CASSIDRGPTDTQYF. CDR3 DNA: TGTGCCAGTAGTATCGACAGGGGACCCACAGATACGCAGTATTTT.

This sequence joins TRBV13 and TRBJ2-5, with 8 nucleotides matching TRBD1. CDR3 length: 15 amino acids. The J segment lost 1 base and the V segment lost 5 bases, leaving 6 bases of the junction unmatched. The germline gives CDR1 PRHDT, CDR2 FYEKMQ (reference sequence). The CDR3 reads CASSTGQAFQETQYF. The DNA of the CDR3 is TGTGCCAGCAGCACGGGACAGGCGTTCCAAGAGACCCAGTACTTC.

The gene calls are TRBV9 and TRBJ2-2; D is perhaps TRBD2 (5 bases). Germline loops: CDR1 SGDLS, CDR2 YYNGEE. V shed 1 base and J shed 2 bases, with 12 bases lying between them. The CDR3 totals 16 residues. The CDR3 here is CASSVSRGLNTGELFF. The CDR3 bases are TGTGCCAGCAGCGTAAGTCGGGGTCTCAACACCGGGGAGCTGTTTTTT.

The rearrangement joins TRBV6-2 or TRBV6-3 to TRBJ1-1, with a weak D call TRBD1 (6 bases). The V end was cut by 5 bases, the J end by 5 bases, with 12 bases between. The germline CDR1 and CDR2 sequences are MNHEY and SVGEGT. This CDR3 comprises 13 residues. The CDR3 here is CASSLGGRTEAFF. DNA for the CDR3: TGTGCCAGCAGTCTAGGGGGTCGGACTGAAGCTTTCTTT.

This chain connects TRBV2 to TRBJ1-3; no definite D call. The CDR3 length is 15 residues. The germline V and J ends were trimmed by 4 bases and 0 bases, with 10 bases remaining between them. Germline V CDR1 and CDR2: SNHLY, FYNNEI. This CDR3 reads CASSGRVTSGNTIYF. CDR3 coding DNA: TGTGCCAGCAGTGGTCGGGTGACCTCTGGAAACACCATATATTTT.

CDR3 sequence: CASSSSGGAGGYNEQFF. CDR3 sequence (DNA): TGTGCCAGCAGCTCCTCGGGGGGAGCGGGGGGATACAATGAGCAGTTCTTC. This chain joins TRBV7-6 and TRBJ2-1, with 9 nucleotides matching TRBD2. V was clipped by 4 bases and J by 4 bases; unmatched bases: 11. The CDR3 loop spans 17 amino acids. Germline V gene lookup returns CDR1 SGHVS and CDR2 FNYEAQ.

This clone was counted only a few times. This chain connects TRBV7-2 to TRBJ1-5; D is unresolved. The CDR3 is 15 amino acids. The V end lost 5 bases, the J end lost 3 bases, and 14 bases lay between the germline ends. Germline-derived CDR1 and CDR2 are SGHTA and FQGNSA. The CDR3 region is CASSLVGGANQPQHF. The CDR3 DNA sequence: TGTGCCAGCAGCCTTGTCGGAGGTGCCAATCAGCCCCAGCATTTT.

The V and J genes are TRBV7-2 and TRBJ2-3, with D possibly TRBD1 on 6 matching bases. Germline assignment: CDR1 SGHTA and CDR2 FQGNSA. The V end was cut by 5 bases, the J end by 4 bases, with 19 bases between. The CDR3 has 16 residues. In nucleotides, the CDR3 is TGTGCCAGCAGCGTCCGGGACACCATCGTAGCAGATACGCAGTATTTT. Translated: CASSVRDTIVADTQYF.

The gene calls are TRBV5-4 and TRBJ2-7, with a possible D match to TRBD1 (6 bases). Germline-derived CDR1 and CDR2 are SGHNT and YYREEE (reference sequence). This CDR3 comprises 13 residues. V dropped 5 bases and J dropped 0 bases, with 9 bases sitting between them. This chain's CDR3 is CASRLTGSYEQYF. For the CDR3, the DNA is TGTGCCAGCAGACTGACAGGCTCCTACGAGCAGTACTTC.

V is TRBV27 and J is TRBJ1-2; D perhaps matches TRBD1 (5 bases). Germline lookup yields CDR1 MNHEY and CDR2 SMNVEV (reference sequence). The CDR3 covers 13 residues. Trimming left V 6 bases short and J 4 bases short, with 12 bases between. CDR3 protein: CASRDPGGYGYTF. Here the CDR3 DNA reads TGTGCCAGCAGGGACCCGGGGGGCTATGGCTACACCTTC.

The chain links TRBV13 to TRBJ1-3; 8 nucleotides line up with TRBD1. V trimming: 5 bases; J trimming: 4 bases; junction bases outside the gene matches: 4. This CDR3 spans 14 amino acids. The germline V gene encodes CDR1 PRHDT and CDR2 FYEKMQ (reference sequence). Written as DNA, the CDR3 is TGTGCCAGCAGCCAGGGACAGGTCGGAAACACCATATATTTT. It encodes CASSQGQVGNTIYF.

This clone was seen once. The rearrangement joins TRBV7-9 to TRBJ1-6; D is uncertain. Trimming pared 1 base from V and 8 bases from J, leaving 15 bases between. The CDR3 runs to 16 residues. Germline V gene sequence: CDR1 SEHNR, CDR2 FQNEAQ (reference sequence). This chain's CDR3 is CASSLGSGFGDSPLHF. CDR3 DNA: TGTGCCAGCAGCTTAGGATCCGGGTTTGGCGATTCACCCCTCCACTTT.

The gene calls are TRBV28 and TRBJ2-3, with unresolved D. Trimming removed 3 bases at V and 2 bases at J, with 12 bases between. This CDR3 has 15 amino acids. Germline values: CDR1 MDHEN, CDR2 SYDVKM. CDR3 in DNA: TGTGCCAGCAGTTTTTCTGCGGTCTACACAGATACGCAGTATTTT. It translates to CASSFSAVYTDTQYF. The full variable domain, in which reference TRBV28 and TRBJ2-3 provide the parts outside the CDR3, is DVKVTQSSRYLVKRTGEKVFLECVQDMDHENMFWYRQDPGLGLRLIYFSYDVKMKEKGDIPEGYSVSREKKERFSLILESASTNQTSMYLCASSFSAVYTDTQYFGPGTRLTVL.

The rearrangement joins TRBV5-1 to TRBJ1-1; tentative D call: TRBD1 (5 bases). Trimming shortened V by 4 bases and J by 8 bases, and 15 bases separated the two germline ends. CDR1 is SGHRS and CDR2 is YFSETQ in the germline V gene. This CDR3 spans 13 amino acids. CDR3 loop: CASSALQAGEAFF. In DNA, the CDR3 is TGCGCCAGCAGCGCATTACAGGCGGGGGAAGCTTTCTTT.

This clone was seen a single time. V gene TRBV7-8 combines with J gene TRBJ2-7; a possible D gene is TRBD2 (5 bases). The CDR3 is 13 amino acids. The V gene lost 5 bases and the J gene lost 3 bases, with 11 bases spanning the gap. Germline values: CDR1 SGHVS, CDR2 FQNEAQ. The CDR3: CASSPVGGYEQYV. CDR3 in DNA: TGTGCCAGCAGCCCGGTAGGAGGCTACGAGCAGTACGTC.

This chain connects TRBV3-1 (or the pseudogene TRBV3-2) to TRBJ2-2; 7 bases agree with TRBD1. Germline V CDR1 and CDR2: LGHDT, YNNKEL (reference sequence). V was clipped by 4 bases and J by 4 bases; unmatched bases: 6. CDR3 length: 15 amino acids. The CDR3 region has the DNA TGTGCCAGCAGCCTACCGGGACAGCCCACCGGGGAGCTGTTTTTT. Its protein is CASSLPGQPTGELFF.

The chain has TRBV7-3 and TRBJ1-3, with D perhaps TRBD1 (6 bases). V lost 4 bases and J lost 0, with 22 bases in between. Germline CDR1 reads SGHTA; CDR2 reads FQGTGA. The CDR3 sequence is 19 residues long. CDR3 bases: TGTGCCAGCAGCTCCAATGGCGGAGAAGACAGGAGCTCTGGAAACACCATATATTTT. Translating gives CASSSNGGEDRSSGNTIYF.

CDR3 sequence reads: CASSSTGSSYEQYF. DNA of the CDR3: TGTGCCAGCAGTTCAACAGGGAGCTCCTACGAGCAGTACTTC. The rearrangement links TRBV6-5 to TRBJ2-7, with D maybe TRBD1 (6 bases). The CDR3 is 14 amino acids. The V and J ends lost 4 bases and 0 bases respectively, with 10 bases between them. Germline lookup yields CDR1 MNHEY and CDR2 SVGAGI.

The gene calls are TRBV5-1 and TRBJ1-3, with 8 bases lining up with TRBD1. Per the germline V gene, CDR1 is SGHRS and CDR2 is YFSETQ. The CDR3 runs to 18 residues. Trimming at V came to 0 bases and at J to 0 bases, leaving 8 bases not matched to a gene. CDR3 DNA sequence: TGCGCCAGCAGCTTGGCTCAGGGGGCTCTGAGCTCTGGAAACACCATATATTTT. Protein sequence: CASSLAQGALSSGNTIYF.

The chain recombines TRBV6-5 with TRBJ2-5; weak D call: TRBD2 (6 bases). The germline gives CDR1 MNHEY, CDR2 SVGAGI. The CDR3 covers 15 residues. The V end lost 5 bases, the J end lost 1 base, and 14 bases lay between the germline ends. The CDR3 sequence: CASSPSGVSQETQYF. The DNA of the CDR3 is TGTGCCAGCAGTCCCTCGGGGGTCTCCCAAGAGACCCAGTACTTC.

V gene TRBV11-3 combines with J gene TRBJ2-3; 14 bases align to TRBD2. From germline, CDR1 is SGHNT and CDR2 YENEEA. V shed 1 base and J 9 bases; nucleotides not matched to a gene: 3. CDR3 size: 15 residues. The CDR3 is CASSLAGTSGGTQYF. The CDR3 coding sequence is TGTGCCAGCAGCTTAGCCGGGACTAGCGGGGGCACGCAGTATTTT. The full variable domain, its missing parts supplied by reference TRBV11-3 and TRBJ2-3, is EAGVVQSPRYKIIEKKQPVAFWCNPISGHNTLYWYLQNLGQGPELLIRYENEEAVDDSQLPKDRFSAERLKGVDSTLKIQPAELGDSAVYLCASSLAGTSGGTQYFGPGTRLTVL.

The chain joins TRBV25-1 to TRBJ2-2; the D gene is possibly TRBD1 (6 bases). CDR1 and CDR2 (germline): MGHDK, SYGVNS. V shed 4 bases and J shed 6 bases, with 15 bases lying between them. The length of the CDR3 is 15 residues. The CDR3 spells CASSVQGLGPGELFF. DNA for the CDR3: TGTGCCAGCAGTGTCCAGGGGCTGGGTCCCGGGGAGCTGTTTTTT. Filled out from reference TRBV25-1 and TRBJ2-2, the complete variable domain reads EADIYQTPRYLVIGTGKKITLECSQTMGHDKMYWYQQDPGMELHLIHYSYGVNSTEKGDLSSESTVSRIRTEHFPLTLESARPSHTSQYLCASSVQGLGPGELFFGEGSRLTVL.

The genes are TRBV10-3 and TRBJ2-5, with D tentatively TRBD2 (6 bases). CDR1 ENHRY and CDR2 SYGVKD come from the germline V gene. CDR3 size: 15 residues. V lost 0 bases, J lost 1 base, and 9 bases lay in between. The CDR3 spells CAISESGGTQETQYF. The CDR3 DNA follows: TGTGCCATCAGTGAGTCGGGGGGAACCCAAGAGACCCAGTACTTC.

The chain has TRBV19 and TRBJ1-5, with D possibly TRBD1 on 6 matching bases. V dropped 4 bases and J dropped 0 bases, with 10 bases sitting between them. Germline CDR1 reads LNHDA; CDR2 reads SQIVND (reference sequence). The CDR3 has 15 amino acids. Here the CDR3 reads CASSTGHYSNQPQHF. The CDR3 DNA reads as TGTGCCAGTAGTACGGGACACTATAGCAATCAGCCCCAGCATTTT.

The chain carries TRBV7-9 and TRBJ1-3; D unclear. V dropped 2 bases and J dropped 3 bases, with 17 bases sitting between them. Germline CDR1 reads SEHNR; CDR2 reads FQNEAQ (reference sequence). CDR3 length equals 17 residues. This chain's CDR3 is CASSLPPTDSYGNTIYF. CDR3 nucleotide sequence: TGTGCCAGCAGCTTACCCCCGACGGATAGCTATGGAAACACCATATATTTT.

The rearrangement joins TRBV24-1 to TRBJ1-3; possibly TRBD1 for D (5 bases). CDR3 length: 13 amino acids. Trimming took off 7 bases at V and 9 bases at J, with 15 bases between the two ends. CDR1 and CDR2 from the germline V gene are KGHDR and SFDVKD. As DNA, the CDR3 is TGTGCCACCAGGCCGGGCAGGGTACTCACCATATATTTT. Its protein is CATRPGRVLTIYF.

The gene calls are TRBV6-2 or TRBV6-3 and TRBJ1-4, with a possible D match to TRBD1 (5 bases). The CDR3 is 15 amino acids. The germline V gene has CDR1 MNHEY and CDR2 SVGEGT. The germline V and J ends were trimmed by 6 bases and 0 bases, with 11 bases remaining between them. CDR3: CASSAGGATNEKLFF. The CDR3 DNA follows: TGTGCCAGCAGCGCCGGGGGGGCAACTAATGAAAAACTGTTTTTT.